This T cell receptor beta chain stems from a study of regulatory T cells in long-lasting Graves disease. Points from the study as a whole: In persistent patients, shared public clonotypes (more than 2,500) outnumbered those in new patients (about 1,000).

This sample's time point: persistent/refractory GD, antithyroid drugs over 5 years with positive TRAb. The TCR library used RNA extracted from PBMCs. A roughly 9-milliliter sample of peripheral blood was drawn into EDTA tubes. Sequencing libraries for TCR beta were prepared with iRepertoire HTBI primers and Arm-PCR of CDR3 regions. MiXCR, run by TCRdb on the multiplex PCR reads, gives a single entry per CDR3 protein. The sample has fewer than 450,000 distinct CDR3 sequences; around 21% are singletons. A word on this clonotype: Antigen specificity is unknown.

Here the sequenced sample was peripheral blood mononuclear cells (PBMCs), taken when the disease was refractory, from a patient treated with antithyroid drugs. The receptor was derived from a female donor with Graves disease.

The CDR3 nucleotides are TGTGCCAGCAGCTTCGGCTCAGAGACCCAGTACTTC. It yields the protein CASSFGSETQYF. This chain joins TRBV5-5 and TRBJ2-7; no reliable D call. The J call may be incorrect, as the DNA end agrees better with TRBJ2-5. Germline V gene lookup returns CDR1 SGHKS and CDR2 YYEKEE (reference sequence). This CDR3 has 12 amino acids.